These 2 T cell receptor beta chains share one sample of origin, sequenced in a study of blood T cell repertoires in COVID-19. Assay: immunoSEQ multiplex PCR; the TCRdb copy retains only in-frame clones and omits some. Of over 300,000 clones in the sample, around 89% were seen once. Input material: peripheral blood. The receptors come from a man in his forties with acute or convalescent COVID-19.

The chain carries TRBV28 and TRBJ1-1, with 9 positions matching TRBD1. Germline trimming cut 1 base from V and 0 bases from J; bases unmatched to any gene: 9. This CDR3 is 18 amino acids long. Germline assignment: CDR1 MDHEN and CDR2 SYDVKM. Here the CDR3 DNA reads TGTGCCAGCAGTTTATCGGTGACAGGGGGAATATTGAACACTGAAGCTTTCTTT. It translates to CASSLSVTGGILNTEAFF.

The gene calls are TRBV19 and TRBJ2-1; possible D gene TRBD1, 5 bases. CDR1 and CDR2 (germline): LNHDA, SQIVND (reference sequence). Trimming took 3 bases from V and 7 from J, leaving 10 bases between them. The CDR3 totals 13 residues. CDR3 sequence reads: CASSIRQLNEQFF. Here the CDR3 DNA reads TGTGCCAGTAGTATCCGACAGCTAAATGAGCAGTTCTTC.